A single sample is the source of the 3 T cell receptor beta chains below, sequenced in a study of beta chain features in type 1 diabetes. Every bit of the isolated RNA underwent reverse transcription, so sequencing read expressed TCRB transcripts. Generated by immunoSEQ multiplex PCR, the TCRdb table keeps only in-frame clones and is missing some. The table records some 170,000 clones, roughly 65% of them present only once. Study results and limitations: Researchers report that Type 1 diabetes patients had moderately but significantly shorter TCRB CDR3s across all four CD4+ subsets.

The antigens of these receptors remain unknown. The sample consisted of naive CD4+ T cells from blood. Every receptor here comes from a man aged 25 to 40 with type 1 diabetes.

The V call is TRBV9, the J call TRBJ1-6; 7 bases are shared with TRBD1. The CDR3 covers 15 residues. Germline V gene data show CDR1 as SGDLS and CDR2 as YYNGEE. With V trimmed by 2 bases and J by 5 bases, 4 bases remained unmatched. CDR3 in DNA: TGTGCCAGCAGCGTCGCAGACAGGGATAATTCACCCCTCCACTTT. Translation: CASSVADRDNSPLHF.

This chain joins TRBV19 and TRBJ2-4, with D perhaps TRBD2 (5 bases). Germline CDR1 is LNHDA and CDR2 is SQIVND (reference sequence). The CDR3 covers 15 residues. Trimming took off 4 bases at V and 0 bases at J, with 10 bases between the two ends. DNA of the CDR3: TGTGCCAGTAGTACTCGGGGTCTAGCCAAAAACATTCAGTACTTC. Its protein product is CASSTRGLAKNIQYF. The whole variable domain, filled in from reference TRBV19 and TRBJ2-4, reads DGGITQSPKYLFRKEGQNVTLSCEQNLNHDAMYWYRQDPGQGLRLIYYSQIVNDFQKGDIAEGYSVSREKKESFPLTVTSAQKNPTAFYLCASSTRGLAKNIQYFGAGTRLSVL.

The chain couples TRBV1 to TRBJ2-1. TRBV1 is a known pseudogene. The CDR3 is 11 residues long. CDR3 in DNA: TGCACCAGCAGCCAGCATAATCAGCAGTTCTTC. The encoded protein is CTSSQHNQQFF.